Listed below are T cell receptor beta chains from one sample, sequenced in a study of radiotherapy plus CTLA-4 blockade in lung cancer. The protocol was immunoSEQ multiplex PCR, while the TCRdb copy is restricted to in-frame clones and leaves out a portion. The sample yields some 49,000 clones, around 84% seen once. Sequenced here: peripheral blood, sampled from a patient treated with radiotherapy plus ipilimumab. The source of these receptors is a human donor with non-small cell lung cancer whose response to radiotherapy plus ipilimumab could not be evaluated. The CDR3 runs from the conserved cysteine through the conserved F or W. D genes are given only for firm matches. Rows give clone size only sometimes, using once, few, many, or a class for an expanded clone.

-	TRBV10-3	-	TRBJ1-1	CAISEYREGLRNEAFF	TGTGCCATCAGCGAATACCGGGAGGGGTTGAGAAATGAAGCTTTCTTT
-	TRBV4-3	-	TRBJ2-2	CASSQDPGIGGELFF	TGCGCCAGCAGCCAAGATCCGGGGATCGGCGGGGAGCTGTTTTTT
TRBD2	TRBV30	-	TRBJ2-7	CAWSVGVGQGGEQYF	TGTGCCTGGAGTGTAGGGGTGGGGCAGGGAGGGGAGCAGTACTTC
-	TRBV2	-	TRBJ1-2	CASSGLDSSVLLYTF	TGTGCCAGCAGTGGTTTGGACTCTTCCGTCCTTCTCTACACCTTC
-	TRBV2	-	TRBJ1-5	CASSSPGGSNQPQHF	TGTGCCAGCAGCTCCCCCGGGGGGAGCAATCAGCCCCAGCATTTT
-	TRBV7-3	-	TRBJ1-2	CASSFGGGRDGPNYGYTF	TGTGCCAGCAGCTTTGGGGGGGGCAGGGACGGACCTAACTATGGCTACACCTTC
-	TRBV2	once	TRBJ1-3	CASRRISGSPDGNTIYF	TGTGCCAGCAGGAGAATTTCCGGGTCACCAGATGGAAACACCATATATTTT
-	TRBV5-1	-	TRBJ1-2	CASSPERGAGYTF	TGCGCCAGCAGCCCCGAGCGGGGTGCGGGCTACACCTTC
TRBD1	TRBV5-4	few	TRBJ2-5	CASSWGQGAGETQYF	TGTGCCAGCAGCTGGGGACAGGGAGCGGGGGAGACCCAGTACTTC
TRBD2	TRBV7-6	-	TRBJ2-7	CASSPQGSGSPYEQYF	TGTGCCAGCAGCCCCCAAGGTAGCGGGAGCCCCTACGAGCAGTACTTC